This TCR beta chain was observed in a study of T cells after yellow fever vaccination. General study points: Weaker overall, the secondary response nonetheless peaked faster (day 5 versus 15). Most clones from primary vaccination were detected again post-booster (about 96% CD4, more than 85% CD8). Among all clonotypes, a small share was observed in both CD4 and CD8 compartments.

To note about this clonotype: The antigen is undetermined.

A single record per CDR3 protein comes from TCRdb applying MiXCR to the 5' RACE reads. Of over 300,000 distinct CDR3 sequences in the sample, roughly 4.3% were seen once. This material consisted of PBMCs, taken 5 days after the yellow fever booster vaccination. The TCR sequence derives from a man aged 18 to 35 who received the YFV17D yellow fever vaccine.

The CDR3 DNA reads as TGTGCCAGCAGCCCTAGCGGGGGGGTAGATACGCAGTATTTT. It encodes CASSPSGGVDTQYF. V usage is TRBV25-1 and J usage is TRBJ2-3, with TRBD2 identical over 12 bases. V lost 6 bases to trimming and J lost 5 bases; unmatched junction nucleotides: 3. CDR3 size: 14 residues. Looked up from germline, CDR1 is MGHDK and CDR2 is SYGVNS. The variable domain in full, completed from reference TRBV25-1 and TRBJ2-3, reads EADIYQTPRYLVIGTGKKITLECSQTMGHDKMYWYQQDPGMELHLIHYSYGVNSTEKGDLSSESTVSRIRTEHFPLTLESARPSHTSQYLCASSPSGGVDTQYFGPGTRLTVL.